This T cell receptor (beta chain) stems from a study of T cells after yellow fever vaccination. Study-wide results and limits: Clonotypes shared by both compartments, CD4 and CD8, made up a small share. Subsequent to the booster, the majority of primary-vaccination clones reappeared (96% CD4, approximately 90% CD8).

This clonotype occurred a few times. Its cognate antigen is unknown. Template-switching 5'RACE yielded the TCR cDNA; a universal primer site and UMIs were added in the process. Using its own MiXCR run on the 5' RACE reads, TCRdb lists one record per CDR3 protein. The repertoire holds 120,000 to 150,000 distinct CDR3 sequences, with more than 6% as singletons. CDR1 is SQVTM, CDR2 ANQGSEA, per germline. The CDR3 has 15 residues. The trim removed 2 bases at V and 9 bases at J, leaving 11 bases unmatched. The receptor's source is a young man who received the YFV17D yellow fever vaccine. The rearrangement joins TRBV29-1 to TRBJ2-1, with 9 positions matching TRBD2. Sequencing was performed on CD4+ T cells sorted from PBMCs, taken 5 days after the yellow fever booster vaccination. CDR3 in amino acids: CSVEPRSGSWVEQFF. For the CDR3, the DNA is TGCAGCGTTGAACCACGTAGCGGGAGCTGGGTTGAGCAGTTCTTC.